These 27 T cell receptor beta chains originate from one sample sequenced in a study of blood T cell repertoires in COVID-19. Some clones are missing from TCRdb's copy, which holds only in-frame ones; the method was immunoSEQ multiplex PCR. The sample holds roughly 190,000 clones; around four fifths are singletons and the top ten take approximately 6.5%. The sample taken for sequencing was peripheral blood. These receptors originate from a woman aged 40-49 years with acute or convalescent COVID-19.

The genes are TRBV3-1 (or the pseudogene TRBV3-2) and TRBJ2-2; 7 bases match TRBD1. CDR1 is LGHDT, CDR2 YNNKEL, per germline (reference sequence). The CDR3 is 15 residues long. V gave up 4 bases and J gave up 5 bases; unmatched junction bases: 7. The CDR3 bases are TGTGCCAGCAGCCGAGTGGACAGGTCTACCGGGGAGCTGTTTTTT. Amino acids: CASSRVDRSTGELFF.

This clone was detected a few times. This chain links TRBV27 with TRBJ1-4; 7 nucleotides agree with TRBD1. V lost 4 bases, J lost 10 bases, and 9 bases stayed unmatched. Germline V lookup: CDR1 MNHEY, CDR2 SMNVEV (reference sequence). The CDR3 sequence is 14 residues long. CDR3 nucleotide sequence: TGTGCCAGCAGTTCGGACAGGCAAATAGGAAAACTGTTTTTT. It encodes CASSSDRQIGKLFF. Combining the CDR3 with reference TRBV27 and TRBJ1-4 gives the whole variable domain EAQVTQNPRYLITVTGKKLTVTCSQNMNHEYMSWYRQDPGLGLRQIYYSMNVEVTDKGDVPEGYKVSRKEKRNFPLILESPSPNQTSLYFCASSSDRQIGKLFFGSGTQLSVL.

J is TRBJ2-5 and V is TRBV9; D is unresolved. The CDR3 extends over 14 amino acids. Germline assignment: CDR1 SGDLS and CDR2 YYNGEE. V lost 0 bases and J lost 3, with 9 bases in between. CDR3 amino acids: CASSVGHHKETQYF. As DNA, the CDR3 is TGTGCCAGCAGCGTAGGACACCACAAAGAGACCCAGTACTTC.

The rearrangement joins TRBV10-3 to TRBJ2-7; TRBD1 matches at 7 bases. CDR3 length: 14 residues. Germline CDR1 and CDR2: ENHRY and SYGVKD. V was pared by 3 bases and J by 1 base, with 3 bases of the junction left unmatched. CDR3 residues: CAISEQGPSYEQYF. In DNA form, the CDR3 reads TGTGCCATCAGTGAACAGGGGCCATCCTACGAGCAGTACTTC.

The genes are TRBV6-5 and TRBJ2-7; 8 nucleotides match TRBD1. Germline CDR1 reads MNHEY; CDR2 reads SVGAGI. V was pared by 4 bases and J by 3 bases, with 8 bases of the junction left unmatched. The CDR3 is made up of 15 amino acids. The CDR3 region is CASSSSGTGVYEQYF. The CDR3 DNA reads as TGTGCCAGCAGTTCCTCAGGGACAGGCGTCTACGAGCAGTACTTC.

This clone showed up just once. The rearrangement links TRBV27 to TRBJ1-6; D perhaps matches TRBD1 (6 bases). Germline V lookup: CDR1 MNHEY, CDR2 SMNVEV (reference sequence). V was trimmed by 8 bases and J by 10 bases, leaving 24 bases between them. This CDR3 contains 16 residues. The CDR3 DNA is TGTGCCAGCGCTCGACGGGGGGACAATATTAGATCACCCCTCCACTTT. This translates into CASARRGDNIRSPLHF.

The chain has TRBV15 and TRBJ2-7; D uncertain. Germline V gene data show CDR1 as LNHNV and CDR2 as YYDKDF (reference sequence). Trimming took 0 bases from V and 5 from J, leaving 8 bases between them. The CDR3 is made up of 13 amino acids. The chain's CDR3 is CATSRDLRHEQYF. CDR3 DNA: TGTGCCACCAGCAGAGACCTCCGTCACGAGCAGTACTTC.

The chain recombines TRBV12-3 or TRBV12-4 with TRBJ2-5; TRBD1 is a possible D gene (6 bases). This CDR3 spans 12 amino acids. Trimming stripped 7 bases from V and 5 bases from J, with 11 bases between. CDR3 sequence: CASKGVGETQYF. DNA for the CDR3: TGTGCCAGCAAGGGGGTAGGCGAGACCCAGTACTTC.

In its sample, this clone was seen a few times. This chain joins TRBV5-1 and TRBJ2-1; D is perhaps TRBD1 (6 bases). The CDR3 sequence is 14 residues long. The germline V gene encodes CDR1 SGHRS and CDR2 YFSETQ. V was trimmed by 0 bases and J by 4 bases, leaving 8 bases between them. The CDR3 DNA reads TGCGCCAGCAGCTTGGGGACAGAATACAATGAGCAGTTCTTC. It encodes CASSLGTEYNEQFF.

This chain joins TRBV5-1 and TRBJ2-7; unclear D gene. CDR3 length: 15 amino acids. Germline V lookup: CDR1 SGHRS, CDR2 YFSETQ. V was clipped by 0 bases and J by 3 bases, with 13 bases between them. The CDR3 loop reads CASSLAGQQIYEQYF. DNA of the CDR3: TGCGCCAGCAGCTTGGCGGGTCAGCAGATCTACGAGCAGTACTTC.

This clone was seen a single time. Additional DNA sequences in this sample encode the identical CDR3. The chain combines TRBV2 with TRBJ2-5; 7 positions agree with TRBD1. Germline CDR1 and CDR2: SNHLY and FYNNEI. The V and J ends lost 4 bases and 2 bases, in that order; junction bases with no gene match: 1. This CDR3 has 13 amino acids. The CDR3: CASSGDSQETQYF. The CDR3 region has the DNA TGTGCCAGCAGTGGGGACAGTCAAGAGACCCAGTACTTC.

This chain connects TRBV12-3 or TRBV12-4 to TRBJ2-1; D possibly corresponds to TRBD2 (6 bases). The CDR3 spans 13 residues. V shed 3 bases and J shed 11 bases, with 14 bases lying between them. CDR3 nucleotides: TGTGCCAGCAGTTTCAACCCGGGGGTTCAGCAGTTCTTC. As protein: CASSFNPGVQQFF.

This chain connects TRBV25-1 to TRBJ1-1, with a tentative D call TRBD1 (5 bases). CDR1 and CDR2 from the germline V gene are MGHDK and SYGVNS. With 3 bases removed from V and 4 bases from J, the gap between germline ends came to 12 bases. This CDR3 region has 14 residues. CDR3 nucleotides: TGTGCCAGCAGTGATCGACAGTCCCCCACTGAAGCTTTCTTT. This encodes CASSDRQSPTEAFF.

The chain recombines TRBV2 with TRBJ2-7; 8 nucleotides line up with TRBD2. The CDR3 is 15 amino acids. Germline V lookup: CDR1 SNHLY, CDR2 FYNNEI. The trim removed 0 bases at V and 4 bases at J, leaving 5 bases unmatched. CDR3 DNA: TGTGCCAGCAGTGAAGCGAGCGGGAGTGGGTACGAGCAGTACTTC. As protein: CASSEASGSGYEQYF.

The chain has TRBV18 and TRBJ1-1; D not certain. The CDR3 has 13 amino acids. In germline, CDR1 is KGHSH, CDR2 LQKENI. With 6 bases removed from V and 6 bases from J, the gap between germline ends came to 14 bases. The CDR3 coding sequence is TGTGCCAGCTCTATCGGAGAGGACTCTGAAGCTTTCTTT. This codes for CASSIGEDSEAFF.

V usage is TRBV19 and J usage is TRBJ2-5; TRBD2 agrees at 7 bases. Germline CDR1 is LNHDA and CDR2 is SQIVND (reference sequence). There are 13 residues in the CDR3. V gave up 5 bases and J gave up 2 bases; unmatched junction bases: 2. CDR3 amino acids: CASSSAGQETQYF. CDR3 nucleotides: TGTGCCAGTAGTTCAGCGGGACAAGAGACCCAGTACTTC.

The chain uses TRBV28 and TRBJ2-3; 9 bases agree with TRBD1. This CDR3 has 16 residues. Germline CDR1 reads MDHEN; CDR2 reads SYDVKM. V dropped 2 bases and J dropped 2; count of bases not matched to a gene: 5. The DNA of the CDR3 is TGTGCCAGCAGTTTAAGCGGACAGGGGTCCACAGATACGCAGTATTTT. Translating gives CASSLSGQGSTDTQYF.

This sequence joins TRBV3-1 (or the pseudogene TRBV3-2) and TRBJ1-3, with no clear D. Between the trimmed V and J ends, which lost 4 bases and 9 bases, there was a span of 13 bases. The CDR3 covers 13 residues. CDR1 is LGHDT, CDR2 YNNKEL, per germline (reference sequence). CDR3 DNA: TGTGCCAGCAGCCCCTATGATGAGGGCACCATATATTTT. It translates to CASSPYDEGTIYF.

The V call is TRBV28, the J call TRBJ1-1; 7 bases are a match to TRBD1. From germline, CDR1 is MDHEN and CDR2 SYDVKM. The CDR3 length is 13 residues. J gave up 4 bases and V 7 bases, and 6 bases lay outside the gene matches. The CDR3 spells CASITTGATEAFF. The DNA for the CDR3 is TGTGCCAGCATCACCACAGGGGCCACTGAAGCTTTCTTT.

The chain employs TRBV29-1 and TRBJ2-7; 8 nucleotides align to TRBD1. The CDR3 spans 13 residues. V lost 7 bases, J lost 5 bases, and 10 bases stayed unmatched. Germline loops: CDR1 SQVTM, CDR2 ANQGSEA. For the CDR3, the DNA is TGCAGCGCTGAGACAGGGGTATCAGACGAGCAGTACTTC. Translation: CSAETGVSDEQYF.

V gene TRBV7-9 combines with J gene TRBJ2-5; 10 bases are shared with TRBD2. Germline assignment: CDR1 SEHNR and CDR2 FQNEAQ (reference sequence). V lost 3 bases to trimming and J lost 5 bases; unmatched junction nucleotides: 9. The CDR3 consists of 16 residues. The CDR3 DNA is TGTGCCAGCAGCTTCGTTAGCGGGGGGCTCGCGGAGACCCAGTACTTC. This translates into CASSFVSGGLAETQYF. Combining the CDR3 with reference TRBV7-9 and TRBJ2-5 gives the whole variable domain DTGVSQNPRHKITKRGQNVTFRCDPISEHNRLYWYRQTLGQGPEFLTYFQNEAQLEKSRLLSDRFSAERPKGSFSTLEIQRTEQGDSAMYLCASSFVSGGLAETQYFGPGTRLLVL.

The chain recombines TRBV9 with TRBJ1-6, with a weak D call TRBD1 (5 bases). The ends were cut back, 4 bases at V and 10 bases at J, with 21 bases in the middle. This CDR3 region has 16 residues. Germline V gives CDR1 SGDLS, CDR2 YYNGEE. This CDR3 reads CASSPGLGWGESPLHF. CDR3 nucleotides: TGTGCCAGCAGCCCCGGATTAGGGTGGGGGGAATCACCCCTCCACTTT.

The rearrangement links TRBV21-1 to TRBJ2-7; TRBD2 is the table's D call and was not checked against the DNA. TRBV21-1 counts as a pseudogene. This CDR3 contains 14 residues. Here the CDR3 reads CASSKGRDAYEQYF. The CDR3 region has the DNA TGTGCCAGCAGCAAAGGGAGGGATGCCTACGAGCAGTACTTC.

This chain links TRBV19 with TRBJ1-1, with D possibly being TRBD1 (5 bases). Germline CDR1 and CDR2: LNHDA and SQIVND (reference sequence). CDR3 length: 12 amino acids. V lost 6 bases, J lost 7 bases, and 12 bases lay in between. In nucleotides, the CDR3 is TGTGCCAGTAGAAGACAGAGCCGTGAAGCTTTCTTT. Protein sequence: CASRRQSREAFF.

This chain links TRBV5-4 with TRBJ1-4; D might be TRBD1 (5 bases). The CDR3 is 14 amino acids. The V gene's germline CDR1 is SGHNT and CDR2 YYREEE (reference sequence). V was cut by 3 bases and J by 0 bases, with 6 bases left in between. CDR3 sequence: CASSSTATNEKLFF. As DNA, the CDR3 is TGTGCCAGCAGCTCGACAGCAACTAATGAAAAACTGTTTTTT. Based on the CDR3 plus reference TRBV5-4 and TRBJ1-4, the full variable domain is ETGVTQSPTHLIKTRGQQVTLRCSSQSGHNTVSWYQQALGQGPQFIFQYYREEENGRGNFPPRFSGLQFPNYSSELNVNALELDDSALYLCASSSTATNEKLFFGSGTQLSVL.

The chain carries TRBV27 and TRBJ1-5; a weak D match, TRBD1 (6 bases). The CDR3 totals 13 residues. Germline CDR1 MNHEY, CDR2 SMNVEV (reference sequence). Trimming removed 4 bases at V and 9 bases at J, with 13 bases between. The CDR3 DNA reads as TGTGCCAGCAGTTCGTTCAGGGGTCGGCCCCAGCATTTT. Protein: CASSSFRGRPQHF.

This clone was counted once. The chain uses TRBV27 and TRBJ2-7, with 8 nucleotides matching TRBD1. Germline V gene sequence: CDR1 MNHEY, CDR2 SMNVEV (reference sequence). The ends lost 2 bases at V and 2 bases at J; junction bases unmatched: 8. This CDR3 is built from 16 residues. CDR3 sequence reads: CASSLKLRTGPYEQYF. The DNA of the CDR3 is TGTGCCAGCAGTTTAAAGTTAAGGACAGGGCCCTACGAGCAGTACTTC.